The text below deals with one T cell receptor (beta chain). Its antigen remains unknown. The sample is drawn from a study of siplizumab effects on memory and regulatory T cells. General study results and limits: The study found that siplizumab significantly reduced alloreactive sequences traceable to unstimulated CD4+ memory cells. Tregs that proliferated in siplizumab cultures did not have their suppressive function confirmed. The naive T cell population seemed more diverse than memory cells and seemed a major contributor to the alloresponse.

TCR templates numbering 80,000 to 100,000 were assayed per sample. Assay used: immunoSEQ multiplex PCR; TCRdb lists only in-frame clones, some missing. The sample contains around 45,000 clones, roughly 87% of which appear only once. The sample comprised naive CD8+ T cells sorted from blood. The sequence came from a human donor in good health.

The CDR3 here is CASSLDGHSNQPQHF. CDR3 DNA sequence: TGTGCCAGCAGCCTGGACGGCCATAGCAATCAGCCCCAGCATTTT. V and J are TRBV7-6 and TRBJ1-5; no definite D call. The length of the CDR3 is 15 residues. V was shortened by 5 bases and J by 0 bases, with 11 bases between the two germline ends. Germline-derived CDR1 and CDR2 are SGHVS and FNYEAQ.